The 8 T cell receptor beta chains in this list originate from one sample, sequenced in a study of T-cell memory formation after mild COVID-19. TCRdb passed the 5' RACE reads through MiXCR, listing each CDR3 protein once. Here the sample spans 170,000 or so distinct CDR3 sequences, 20% to 25% being singletons. Sequencing was done on a sample of PBMCs or a T cell subset sorted from them (not recorded which). These receptors all stem from an adult woman who had mild COVID-19 (a few samples of this study predate the infection). Cell type and time point are not known.

This clonotype was seen a handful of times. This chain connects TRBV19 to TRBJ2-1; D possibly corresponds to TRBD2 (5 bases). The germline gives CDR1 LNHDA, CDR2 SQIVND (reference sequence). The V and J ends lost 3 bases and 8 bases respectively, with 11 bases between them. The CDR3 runs 13 residues. CDR3 sequence: CASSIYSGYEQFF. CDR3 sequence (DNA): TGTGCCAGTAGTATTTACTCGGGGTATGAGCAGTTCTTC.

The gene calls are TRBV20-1 and TRBJ2-7; possible D gene TRBD1, 6 bases. The germline V gene encodes CDR1 DFQATT and CDR2 SNEGSKA (reference sequence). V shed 3 bases and J shed 1 base, with 7 bases lying between them. The CDR3 has 12 residues. CDR3 sequence reads: CSARDRSYEQYF. CDR3 sequence (DNA): TGCAGTGCTAGGGACAGATCCTACGAGCAGTACTTC.

The chain recombines TRBV13 with TRBJ2-3; TRBD2 is a possible D gene (5 bases). Germline V gene lookup returns CDR1 PRHDT and CDR2 FYEKMQ (reference sequence). Trimming took off 5 bases at V and 4 bases at J, with 7 bases between the two ends. This CDR3 is built from 12 residues. The CDR3 DNA reads as TGTGCCAGCAGCCCGGACTCAGATACGCAGTATTTT. Its protein is CASSPDSDTQYF.

This clonotype was recorded a few times. The gene calls are TRBV7-2 and TRBJ2-5, with D maybe TRBD2 (5 bases). The CDR3 length is 13 residues. CDR1 SGHTA and CDR2 FQGNSA come from the germline V gene. Trimming cost V 6 bases and J 5 bases, with 13 bases left between them. The CDR3 coding sequence is TGTGCCAGCAGGGAGGCCTTCCGGGAGACCCAGTACTTC. As protein: CASREAFRETQYF.

The sample holds a few counts of this clonotype. This chain uses TRBV19 with TRBJ2-1, with 9 nucleotides matching TRBD1. Germline assignment: CDR1 LNHDA and CDR2 SQIVND (reference sequence). The CDR3 runs to 15 residues. V lost 3 bases and J lost 8; bases outside the gene matches: 8. CDR3 sequence: CASSMGQGRFDEQFF. CDR3 sequence (DNA): TGTGCCAGTAGTATGGGACAGGGAAGATTCGATGAGCAGTTCTTC.

The chain combines TRBV2 with TRBJ1-2; 8 bases agree with TRBD1. Germline V CDR1 and CDR2: SNHLY, FYNNEI. The trim removed 4 bases at V and 3 bases at J, leaving 4 bases unmatched. This CDR3 contains 14 residues. In nucleotides, the CDR3 is TGTGCCAGCAGTGTGACAGGGGACGACTATGGCTACACCTTC. Protein: CASSVTGDDYGYTF.

The V and J genes are TRBV6-5 and TRBJ2-6; the match to TRBD2 covers 10 bases. V lost 8 bases to trimming and J lost 2 bases; unmatched junction nucleotides: 6. This CDR3 region has 16 residues. Per the germline V gene, CDR1 is MNHEY and CDR2 is SVGAGI. CDR3: CASGGTSGTGANVLTF. The DNA of the CDR3 is TGTGCCAGCGGGGGAACTAGCGGGACTGGGGCCAACGTCCTGACTTTC.

This clonotype was seen repeatedly, ten times or more. The chain uses TRBV20-1 and TRBJ2-7; TRBD1 aligns across 9 bases. Per the germline V gene, CDR1 is DFQATT and CDR2 is SNEGSKA (reference sequence). The CDR3 is made up of 18 amino acids. The trim removed 4 bases at V and 3 bases at J, leaving 19 bases unmatched. The CDR3 region is CSAKTETGGTIDYYEQYF. The CDR3, as DNA: TGCAGTGCTAAGACGGAAACAGGGGGCACCATTGATTACTACGAGCAGTACTTC.